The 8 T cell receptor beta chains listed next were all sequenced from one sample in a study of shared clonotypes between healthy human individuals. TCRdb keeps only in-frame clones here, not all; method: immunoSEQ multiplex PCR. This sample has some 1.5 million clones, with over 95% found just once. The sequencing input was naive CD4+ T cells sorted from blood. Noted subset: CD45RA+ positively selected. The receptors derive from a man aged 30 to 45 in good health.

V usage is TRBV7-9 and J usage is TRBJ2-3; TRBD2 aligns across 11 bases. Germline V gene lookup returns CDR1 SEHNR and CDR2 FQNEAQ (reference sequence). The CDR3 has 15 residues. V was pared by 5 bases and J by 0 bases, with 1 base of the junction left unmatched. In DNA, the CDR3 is TGTGCCAGCAGCCGGACTAGCGGGAGCACAGATACGCAGTATTTT. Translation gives CASSRTSGSTDTQYF. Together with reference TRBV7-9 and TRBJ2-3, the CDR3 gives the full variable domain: DTGVSQNPRHKITKRGQNVTFRCDPISEHNRLYWYRQTLGQGPEFLTYFQNEAQLEKSRLLSDRFSAERPKGSFSTLEIQRTEQGDSAMYLCASSRTSGSTDTQYFGPGTRLTVL.

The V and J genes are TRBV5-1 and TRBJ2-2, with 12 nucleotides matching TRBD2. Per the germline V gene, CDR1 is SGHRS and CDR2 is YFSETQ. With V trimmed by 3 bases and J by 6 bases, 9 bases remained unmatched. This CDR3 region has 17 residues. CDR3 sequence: CASSSRTSGVTAGELFF. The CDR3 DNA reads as TGCGCCAGCAGCTCTAGGACTAGCGGGGTCACGGCCGGGGAGCTGTTTTTT.

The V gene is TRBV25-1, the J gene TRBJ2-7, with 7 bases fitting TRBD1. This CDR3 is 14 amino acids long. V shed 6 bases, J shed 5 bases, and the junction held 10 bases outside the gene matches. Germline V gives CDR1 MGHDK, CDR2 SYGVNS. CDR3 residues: CASSGTATVHEQYF. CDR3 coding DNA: TGTGCCAGCAGCGGGACAGCAACGGTCCACGAGCAGTACTTC.

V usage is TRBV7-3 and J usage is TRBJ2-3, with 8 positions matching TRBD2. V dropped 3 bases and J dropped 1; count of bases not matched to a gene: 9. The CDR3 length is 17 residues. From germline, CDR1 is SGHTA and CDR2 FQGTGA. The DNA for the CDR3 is TGTGCCAGCAGCTTCACCTTTAGCGGGAAGGGCACAGATACGCAGTATTTT. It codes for CASSFTFSGKGTDTQYF. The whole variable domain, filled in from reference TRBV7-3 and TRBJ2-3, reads GAGVSQTPSNKVTEKGKYVELRCDPISGHTALYWYRQSLGQGPEFLIYFQGTGAADDSGLPNDRFFAVRPEGSVSTLKIQRTERGDSAVYLCASSFTFSGKGTDTQYFGPGTRLTVL.

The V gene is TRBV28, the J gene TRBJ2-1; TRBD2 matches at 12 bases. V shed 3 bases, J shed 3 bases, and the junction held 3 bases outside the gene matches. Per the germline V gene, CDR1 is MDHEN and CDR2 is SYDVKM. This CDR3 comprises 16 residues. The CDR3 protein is CASSLRTSGNYNEQFF. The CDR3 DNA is TGTGCCAGCAGTTTGCGGACTAGCGGGAACTACAATGAGCAGTTCTTC.

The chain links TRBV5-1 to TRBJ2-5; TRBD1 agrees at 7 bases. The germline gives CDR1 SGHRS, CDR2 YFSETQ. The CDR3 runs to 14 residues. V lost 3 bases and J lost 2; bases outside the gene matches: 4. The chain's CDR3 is CASSSQGQQETQYF. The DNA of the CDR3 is TGCGCCAGCAGCTCCCAGGGACAGCAAGAGACCCAGTACTTC.

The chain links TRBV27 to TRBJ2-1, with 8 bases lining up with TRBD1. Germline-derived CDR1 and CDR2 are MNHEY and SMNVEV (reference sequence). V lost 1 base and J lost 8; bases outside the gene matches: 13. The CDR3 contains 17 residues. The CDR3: CASSLLGGQGVGDEQFF. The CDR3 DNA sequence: TGTGCCAGCAGTTTATTAGGCGGACAGGGAGTTGGGGATGAGCAGTTCTTC.

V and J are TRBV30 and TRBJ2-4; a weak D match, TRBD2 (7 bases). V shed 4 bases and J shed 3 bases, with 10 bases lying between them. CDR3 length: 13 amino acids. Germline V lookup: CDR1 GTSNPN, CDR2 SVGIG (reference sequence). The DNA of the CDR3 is TGTGCCTGGACAGGGGAGGGCAAAAACATTCAGTACTTC. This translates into CAWTGEGKNIQYF.